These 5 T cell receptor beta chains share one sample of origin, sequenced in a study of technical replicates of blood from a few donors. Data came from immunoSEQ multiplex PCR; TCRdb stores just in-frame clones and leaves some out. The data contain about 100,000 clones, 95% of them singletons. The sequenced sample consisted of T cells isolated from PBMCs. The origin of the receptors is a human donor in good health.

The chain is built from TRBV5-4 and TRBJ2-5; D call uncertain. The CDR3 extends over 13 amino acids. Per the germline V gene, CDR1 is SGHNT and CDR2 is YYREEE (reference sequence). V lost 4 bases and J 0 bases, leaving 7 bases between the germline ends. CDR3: CASSGTNQETQYF. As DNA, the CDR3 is TGTGCCAGCAGCGGAACTAACCAAGAGACCCAGTACTTC.

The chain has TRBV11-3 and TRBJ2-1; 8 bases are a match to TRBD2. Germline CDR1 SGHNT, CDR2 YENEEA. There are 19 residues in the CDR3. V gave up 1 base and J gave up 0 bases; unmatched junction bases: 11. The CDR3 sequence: CASSLGRRVAGSSYNEQFF. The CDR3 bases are TGTGCCAGCAGCTTAGGTAGACGGGTAGCGGGGAGCTCCTACAATGAGCAGTTCTTC.

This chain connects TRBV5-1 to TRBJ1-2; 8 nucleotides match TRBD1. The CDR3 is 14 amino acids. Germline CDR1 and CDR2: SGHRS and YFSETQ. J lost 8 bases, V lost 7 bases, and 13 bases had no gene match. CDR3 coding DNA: TGCGCCAGCCAAGCTGGACAGGGAATAGGGGGCTACACCTTC. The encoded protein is CASQAGQGIGGYTF.

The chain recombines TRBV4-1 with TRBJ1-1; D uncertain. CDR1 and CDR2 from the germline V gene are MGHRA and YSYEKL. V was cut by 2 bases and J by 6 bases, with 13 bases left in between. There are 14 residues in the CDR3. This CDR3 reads CASSQQVGDPEAFF. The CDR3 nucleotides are TGCGCCAGCAGCCAACAGGTTGGCGACCCTGAAGCTTTCTTT.

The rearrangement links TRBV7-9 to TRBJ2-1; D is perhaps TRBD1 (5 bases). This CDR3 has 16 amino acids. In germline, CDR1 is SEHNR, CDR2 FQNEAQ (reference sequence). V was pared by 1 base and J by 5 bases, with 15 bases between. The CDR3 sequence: CASSLDGRVGHNEQFF. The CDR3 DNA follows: TGTGCCAGCAGCTTAGACGGACGAGTGGGGCACAATGAGCAGTTCTTC. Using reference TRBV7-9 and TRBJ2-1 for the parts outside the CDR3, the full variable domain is DTGVSQNPRHKITKRGQNVTFRCDPISEHNRLYWYRQTLGQGPEFLTYFQNEAQLEKSRLLSDRFSAERPKGSFSTLEIQRTEQGDSAMYLCASSLDGRVGHNEQFFGPGTRLTVL.